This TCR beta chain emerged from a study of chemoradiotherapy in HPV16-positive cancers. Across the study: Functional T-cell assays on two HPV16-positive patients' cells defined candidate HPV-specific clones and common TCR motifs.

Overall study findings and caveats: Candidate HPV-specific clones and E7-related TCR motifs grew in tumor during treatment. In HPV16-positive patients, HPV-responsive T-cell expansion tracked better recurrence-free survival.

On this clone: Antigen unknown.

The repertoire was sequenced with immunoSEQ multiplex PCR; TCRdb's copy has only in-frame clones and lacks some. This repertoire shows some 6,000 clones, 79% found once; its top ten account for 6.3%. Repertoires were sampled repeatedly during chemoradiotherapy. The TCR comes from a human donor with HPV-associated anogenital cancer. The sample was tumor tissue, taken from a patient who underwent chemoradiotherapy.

The CDR3 protein is CATTGGGLHYGYTF. The CDR3 region has the DNA TGTGCCACTACCGGGGGGGGGTTACACTATGGCTACACCTTC. This rearrangement joins TRBV28 to TRBJ1-2; D may be TRBD1 (5 bases). CDR1 and CDR2 (germline): MDHEN, SYDVKM. V was clipped by 10 bases and J by 3 bases, with 18 bases between them. The CDR3 runs 14 residues.